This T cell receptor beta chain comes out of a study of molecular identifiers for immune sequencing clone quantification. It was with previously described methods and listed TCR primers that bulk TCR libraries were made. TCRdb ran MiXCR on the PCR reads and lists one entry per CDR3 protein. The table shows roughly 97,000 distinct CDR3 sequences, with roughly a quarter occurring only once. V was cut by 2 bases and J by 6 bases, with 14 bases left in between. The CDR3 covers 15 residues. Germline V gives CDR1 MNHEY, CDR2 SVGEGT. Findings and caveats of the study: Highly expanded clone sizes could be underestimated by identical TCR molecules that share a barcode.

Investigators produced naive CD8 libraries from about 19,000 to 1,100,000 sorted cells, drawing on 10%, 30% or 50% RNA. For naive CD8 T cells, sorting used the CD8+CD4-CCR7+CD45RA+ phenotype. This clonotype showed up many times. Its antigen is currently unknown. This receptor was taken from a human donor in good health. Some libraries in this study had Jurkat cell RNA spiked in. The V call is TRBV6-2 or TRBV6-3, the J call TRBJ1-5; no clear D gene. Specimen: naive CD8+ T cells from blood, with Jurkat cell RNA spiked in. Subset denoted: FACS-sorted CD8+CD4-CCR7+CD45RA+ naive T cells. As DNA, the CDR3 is TGTGCCAGCAGTTACGAGGCAGCCCCGAGTCAGCCCCAGCATTTT. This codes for CASSYEAAPSQPQHF.